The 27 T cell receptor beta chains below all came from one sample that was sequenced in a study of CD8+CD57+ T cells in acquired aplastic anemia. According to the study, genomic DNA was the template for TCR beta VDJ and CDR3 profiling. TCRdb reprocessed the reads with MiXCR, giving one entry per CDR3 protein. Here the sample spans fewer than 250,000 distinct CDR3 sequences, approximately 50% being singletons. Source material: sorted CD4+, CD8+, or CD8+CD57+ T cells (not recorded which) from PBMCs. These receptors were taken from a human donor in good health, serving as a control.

CDR3 region: CASSQAGEPRSSPLHF. The CDR3 DNA follows: TGCGCCAGCAGCCAGGCAGGGGAACCAAGAAGTTCACCCCTCCACTTT. The chain couples TRBV5-1 to TRBJ1-1; perhaps TRBD1 as D (6 bases). The tail of the sequence fits TRBJ1-6 better, so the J call may be wrong. This CDR3 spans 16 amino acids. Looked up from germline, CDR1 is SGHRS and CDR2 is YFSETQ.

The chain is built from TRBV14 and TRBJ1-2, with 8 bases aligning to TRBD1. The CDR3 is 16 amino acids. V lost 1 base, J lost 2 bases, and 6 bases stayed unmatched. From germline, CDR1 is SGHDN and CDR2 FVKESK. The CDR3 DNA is TGTGCCAGCAGCCAAGTAGGTACAGGGGGGAACTATGGCTACACCTTC. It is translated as CASSQVGTGGNYGYTF. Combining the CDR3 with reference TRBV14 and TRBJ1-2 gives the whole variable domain EAGVTQFPSHSVIEKGQTVTLRCDPISGHDNLYWYRRVMGKEIKFLLHFVKESKQDESGMPNNRFLAERTGGTYSTLKVQPAELEDSGVYFCASSQVGTGGNYGYTFGSGTRLTVV.

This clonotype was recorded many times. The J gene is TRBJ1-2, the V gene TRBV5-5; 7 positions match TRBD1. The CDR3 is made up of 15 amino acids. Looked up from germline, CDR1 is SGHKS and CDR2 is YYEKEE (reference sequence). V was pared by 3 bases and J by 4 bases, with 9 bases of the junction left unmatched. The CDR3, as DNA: TGTGCCAGCAGCTCGACAGGGTCCCTAATCTATGGCTACACCTTC. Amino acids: CASSSTGSLIYGYTF.

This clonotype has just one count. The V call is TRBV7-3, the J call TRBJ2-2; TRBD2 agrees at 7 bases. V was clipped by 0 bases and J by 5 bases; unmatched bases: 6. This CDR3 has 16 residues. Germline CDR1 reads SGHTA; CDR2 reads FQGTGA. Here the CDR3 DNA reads TGTGCCAGCAGCTTAACGCGCGGGGGAGCGACCGGGGAGCTGTTTTTT. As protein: CASSLTRGGATGELFF.

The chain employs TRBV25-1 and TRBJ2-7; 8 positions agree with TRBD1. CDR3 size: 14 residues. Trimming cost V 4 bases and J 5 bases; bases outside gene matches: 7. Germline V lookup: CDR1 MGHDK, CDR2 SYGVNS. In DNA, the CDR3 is TGTGCCAGCAGTGGGACAGGGACGGTGAACGAGCAGTACTTC. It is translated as CASSGTGTVNEQYF.

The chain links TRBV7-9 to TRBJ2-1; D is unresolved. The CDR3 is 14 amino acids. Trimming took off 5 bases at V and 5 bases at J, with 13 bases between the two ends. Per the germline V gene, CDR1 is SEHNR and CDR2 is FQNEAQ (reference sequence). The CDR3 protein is CASSRANRDNEQFF. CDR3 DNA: TGTGCCAGCAGCCGTGCCAACCGAGACAATGAGCAGTTCTTC.

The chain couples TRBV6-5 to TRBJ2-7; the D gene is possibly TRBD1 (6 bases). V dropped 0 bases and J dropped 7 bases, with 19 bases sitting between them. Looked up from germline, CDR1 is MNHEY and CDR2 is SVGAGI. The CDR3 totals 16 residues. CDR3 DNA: TGTGCCAGCAGTTACTCGATAAGGGTAGGGGGTTATGAGCAGTACTTC. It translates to CASSYSIRVGGYEQYF.

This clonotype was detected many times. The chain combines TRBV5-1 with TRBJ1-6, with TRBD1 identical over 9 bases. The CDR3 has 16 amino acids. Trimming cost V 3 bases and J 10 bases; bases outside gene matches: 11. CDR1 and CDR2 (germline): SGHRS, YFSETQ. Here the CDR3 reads CASSYHTGGEGSPLHF. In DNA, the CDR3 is TGCGCCAGCAGCTATCATACAGGGGGCGAAGGGTCACCCCTCCACTTT.

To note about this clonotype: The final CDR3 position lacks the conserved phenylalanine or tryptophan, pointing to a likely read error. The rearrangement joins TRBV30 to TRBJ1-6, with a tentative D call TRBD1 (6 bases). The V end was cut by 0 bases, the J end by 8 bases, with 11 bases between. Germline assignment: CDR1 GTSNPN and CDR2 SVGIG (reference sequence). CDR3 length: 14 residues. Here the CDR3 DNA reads TGTGCCTGGAGTGTACAGGGTAAATATTCACCCCTCCACTGT. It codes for CAWSVQGKYSPLHC.

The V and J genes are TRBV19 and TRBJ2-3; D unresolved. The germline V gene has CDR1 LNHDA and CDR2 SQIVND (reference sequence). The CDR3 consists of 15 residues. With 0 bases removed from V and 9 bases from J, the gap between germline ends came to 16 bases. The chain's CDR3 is CASSIDKVRFPTQYF. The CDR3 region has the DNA TGTGCCAGTAGTATAGACAAGGTGCGGTTTCCGACGCAGTATTTT.

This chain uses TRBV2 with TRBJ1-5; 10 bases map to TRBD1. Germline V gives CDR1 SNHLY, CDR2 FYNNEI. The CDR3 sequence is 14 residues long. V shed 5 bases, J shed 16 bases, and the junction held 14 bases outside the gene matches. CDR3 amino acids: CASSYRPRQGAEHF. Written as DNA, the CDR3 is TGTGCCAGCAGTTACCGCCCCCGACAGGGGGCGGAACATTTT.

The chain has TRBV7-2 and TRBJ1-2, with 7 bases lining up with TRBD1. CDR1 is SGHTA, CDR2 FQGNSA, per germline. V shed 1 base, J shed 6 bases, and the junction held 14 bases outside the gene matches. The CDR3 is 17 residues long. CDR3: CASSLEVPRGGGNGYTF. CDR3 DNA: TGTGCCAGCAGCTTAGAAGTCCCCAGGGGGGGAGGGAATGGCTACACCTTC.

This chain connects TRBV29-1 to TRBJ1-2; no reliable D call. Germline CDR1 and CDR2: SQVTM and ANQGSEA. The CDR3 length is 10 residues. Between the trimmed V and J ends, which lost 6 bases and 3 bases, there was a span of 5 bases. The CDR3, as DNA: TGCAGCGTGACGGACTATGGCTACACCTTC. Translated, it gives CSVTDYGYTF.

The CDR3 DNA reads TGTGCCAGCAGCCATTGGGGACAGGGGGCGGCACCGACAGATACGCAGTATTTT. Translation: CASSHWGQGAAPTDTQYF. V is TRBV7-3 and J is TRBJ2-3, with TRBD1 matching 12 bases. V dropped 5 bases and J dropped 3; count of bases not matched to a gene: 12. Germline V CDR1 and CDR2: SGHTA, FQGTGA. The CDR3 extends over 18 amino acids.

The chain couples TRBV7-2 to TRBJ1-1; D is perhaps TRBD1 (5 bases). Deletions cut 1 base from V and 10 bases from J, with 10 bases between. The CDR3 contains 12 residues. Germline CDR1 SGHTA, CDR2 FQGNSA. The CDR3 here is CASSLVGGRAFF. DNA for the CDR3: TGTGCCAGCAGCTTAGTCGGGGGTAGAGCTTTCTTT.

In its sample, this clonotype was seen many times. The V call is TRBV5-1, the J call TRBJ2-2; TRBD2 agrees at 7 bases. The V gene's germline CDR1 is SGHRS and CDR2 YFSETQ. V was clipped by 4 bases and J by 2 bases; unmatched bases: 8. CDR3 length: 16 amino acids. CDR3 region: CASSLTGTINTGELFF. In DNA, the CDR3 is TGCGCCAGCAGCCTGACCGGGACTATAAACACCGGGGAGCTGTTTTTT.

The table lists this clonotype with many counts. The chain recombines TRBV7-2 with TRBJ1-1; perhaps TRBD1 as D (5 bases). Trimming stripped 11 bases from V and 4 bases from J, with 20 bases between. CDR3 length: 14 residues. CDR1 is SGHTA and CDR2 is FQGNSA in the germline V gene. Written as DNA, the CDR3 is TGTGCCGCCCAAATAGGCCGGGGCATCACTGAAGCTTTCTTT. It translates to CAAQIGRGITEAFF.

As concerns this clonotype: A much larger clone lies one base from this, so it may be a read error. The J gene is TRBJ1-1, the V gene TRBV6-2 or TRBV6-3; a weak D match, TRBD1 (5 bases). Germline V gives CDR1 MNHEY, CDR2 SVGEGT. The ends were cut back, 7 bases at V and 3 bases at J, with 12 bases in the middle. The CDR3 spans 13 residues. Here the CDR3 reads CASIGGGYTEAFF. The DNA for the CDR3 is TGTGCCAGCATTGGGGGGGGTTACACTGAAGCTTTCTTT.

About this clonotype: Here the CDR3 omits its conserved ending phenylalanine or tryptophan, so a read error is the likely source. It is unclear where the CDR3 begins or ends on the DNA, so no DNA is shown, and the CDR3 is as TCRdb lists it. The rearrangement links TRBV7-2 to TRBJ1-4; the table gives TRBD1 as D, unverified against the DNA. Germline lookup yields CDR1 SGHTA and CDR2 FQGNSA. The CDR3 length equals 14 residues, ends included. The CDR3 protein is CASSLAPGQGASNY.

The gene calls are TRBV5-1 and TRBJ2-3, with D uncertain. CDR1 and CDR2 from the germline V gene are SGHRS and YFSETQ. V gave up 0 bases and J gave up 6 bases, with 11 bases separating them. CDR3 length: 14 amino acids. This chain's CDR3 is CASSLARGGDTQYF. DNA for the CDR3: TGCGCCAGCAGCTTGGCCAGAGGTGGGGATACGCAGTATTTT.

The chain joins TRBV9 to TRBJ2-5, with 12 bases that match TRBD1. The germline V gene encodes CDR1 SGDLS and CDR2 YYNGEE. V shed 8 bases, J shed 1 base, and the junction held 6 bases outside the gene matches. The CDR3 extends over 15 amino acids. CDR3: CARPGDRGRQETQYF. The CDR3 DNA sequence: TGTGCCAGGCCTGGGGACAGGGGGCGCCAAGAGACCCAGTACTTC.

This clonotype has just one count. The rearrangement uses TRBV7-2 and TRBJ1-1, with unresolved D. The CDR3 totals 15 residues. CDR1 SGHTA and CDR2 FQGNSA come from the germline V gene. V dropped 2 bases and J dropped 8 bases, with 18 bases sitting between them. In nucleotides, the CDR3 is TGTGCCAGCAGCTTAAAGTTAGTGGTTCGGGAAGAAGCTTTCTTT. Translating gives CASSLKLVVREEAFF.

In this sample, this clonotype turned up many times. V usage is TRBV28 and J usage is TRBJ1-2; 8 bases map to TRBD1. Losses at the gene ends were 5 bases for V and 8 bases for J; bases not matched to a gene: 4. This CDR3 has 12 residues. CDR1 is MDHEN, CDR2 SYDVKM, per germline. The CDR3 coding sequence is TGTGCCAGCAGTCAGGGGGCGCGCGGCTACACCTTC. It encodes CASSQGARGYTF.

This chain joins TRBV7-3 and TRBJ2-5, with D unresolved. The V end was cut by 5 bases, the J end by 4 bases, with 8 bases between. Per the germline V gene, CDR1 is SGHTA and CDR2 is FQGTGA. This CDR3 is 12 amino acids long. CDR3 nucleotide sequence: TGTGCCAGCAGCCCGAAGCCAGAGACCCAGTACTTC. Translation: CASSPKPETQYF.

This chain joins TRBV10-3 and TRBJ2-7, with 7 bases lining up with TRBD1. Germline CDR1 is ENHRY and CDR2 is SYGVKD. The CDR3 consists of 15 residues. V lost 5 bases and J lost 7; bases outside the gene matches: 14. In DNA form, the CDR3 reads TGTGCCATCAGTACCGGGACAGCGAACACCGGGGAGCAGTACTTC. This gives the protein CAISTGTANTGEQYF.

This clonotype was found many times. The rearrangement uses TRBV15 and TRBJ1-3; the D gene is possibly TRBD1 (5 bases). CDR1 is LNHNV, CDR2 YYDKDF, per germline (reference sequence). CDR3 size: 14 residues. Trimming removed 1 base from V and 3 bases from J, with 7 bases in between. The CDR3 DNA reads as TGTGCCACCAGCAGAGTAGGGGATGGAAACACCATATATTTT. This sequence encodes CATSRVGDGNTIYF.

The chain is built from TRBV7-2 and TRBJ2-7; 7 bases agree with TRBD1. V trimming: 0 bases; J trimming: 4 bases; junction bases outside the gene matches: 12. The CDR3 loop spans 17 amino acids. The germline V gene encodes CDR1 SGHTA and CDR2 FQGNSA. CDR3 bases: TGTGCCAGCAGCTTAGCCCCTCCCGGGACAGACCATTACGAGCAGTACTTC. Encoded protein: CASSLAPPGTDHYEQYF.